This T cell receptor (beta chain) was identified in a study of low-dose radiotherapy and immunotherapy resistance in tumors. At the level of the study: Cohort 1 was treated with 0.5 Gy per fraction at 2-week intervals, amounting to 6.5 Gy overall. Given every two weeks, intravenous cyclophosphamide 200 mg/m2 preceded radiation and immunotherapy by one day.

Time point meaning: after trial treatment. The treatment is: LDRT plus nivolumab, ipilimumab, low-dose cyclophosphamide and aspirin (RACIN trial). Donors received nivolumab, ipilimumab, aspirin, low-dose cyclophosphamide and low-dose radiotherapy. Alpha and beta chains were covered, as first-strand cDNA relied on TRAV- and TRBV-specific primers. Both a constant-region primer and a V-primer adapter served to amplify TCRs across 20 PCR cycles. TCRdb analysed the reads with MiXCR anew, one entry per CDR3 protein. Among about 100,000 distinct CDR3 sequences, less than 25% were seen once, and the ten largest hold roughly 3.9%. In its sample, this clonotype was seen many times. The length of the CDR3 is 13 residues. J gave up 6 bases and V 9 bases, and 7 bases lay outside the gene matches. From germline, CDR1 is LGHNT and CDR2 FRNRAP.

This sample comprised PBMCs, obtained after low-dose radiotherapy plus immunotherapy. The sequence came from a male donor with prostate cancer. The gene calls are TRBV12-5 and TRBJ2-1, with 8 nucleotides matching TRBD2. The CDR3 protein is CASWSGGSNEQFF. CDR3 DNA: TGTGCTAGCTGGTCGGGGGGGAGCAATGAGCAGTTCTTC.